The 9 T cell receptor beta chains presented below share a single source sample, sequenced in a study of shared clonotypes between healthy human individuals. Generated by immunoSEQ multiplex PCR, the TCRdb table keeps only in-frame clones and is missing some. The sample holds around 2,000,000 clones; 85% to 95% are singletons and the top ten take 0.1% to 0.15%. The source material was naive CD4+ T cells sorted from blood. Stated subset: CD45RA+ positively selected. The origin of the receptors is a man between 18 and 35 years old in good health.

The chain has TRBV5-1 and TRBJ1-2, with D perhaps TRBD1 (6 bases). This CDR3 comprises 14 residues. Germline loops: CDR1 SGHRS, CDR2 YFSETQ. The germline V and J ends were trimmed by 4 bases and 4 bases, with 14 bases remaining between them. This CDR3 reads CASSPSGTTYGYTF. CDR3 sequence (DNA): TGCGCCAGCAGCCCATCGGGGACAACCTATGGCTACACCTTC.

The rearrangement joins TRBV5-1 to TRBJ2-7, with D perhaps TRBD1 (5 bases). The germline CDR1 and CDR2 sequences are SGHRS and YFSETQ. The CDR3 sequence is 16 residues long. The V and J ends lost 0 bases and 5 bases respectively, with 18 bases between them. CDR3 nucleotides: TGCGCCAGCAGCTTGGGTATCGGACAACCTCCCCACGAGCAGTACTTC. Encoded protein: CASSLGIGQPPHEQYF.

The chain couples TRBV5-4 to TRBJ1-6, with D uncertain. Deletions cut 2 bases from V and 10 bases from J, with 7 bases between. The CDR3 covers 12 residues. Germline V gives CDR1 SGHNT, CDR2 YYREEE (reference sequence). The CDR3 loop is CASSLLGSPLHF. In DNA, the CDR3 is TGTGCCAGCAGCTTACTGGGGTCACCCCTCCACTTT.

This chain connects TRBV27 to TRBJ2-5; the D is unclear. Per the germline V gene, CDR1 is MNHEY and CDR2 is SMNVEV (reference sequence). CDR3 size: 13 residues. V lost 6 bases to trimming and J lost 1 base, with 9 bases between them. CDR3 nucleotide sequence: TGTGCCAGCAGGGAACACAGCCAAGAGACCCAGTACTTC. Amino acids: CASREHSQETQYF.

The rearrangement uses TRBV19 and TRBJ2-5; D is unclear. This CDR3 is 15 amino acids long. V was pared by 6 bases and J by 1 base, with 15 bases between. The germline V gene encodes CDR1 LNHDA and CDR2 SQIVND (reference sequence). The CDR3 region has the DNA TGTGCCAGTAGCGCTATTGGACGGATCCAAGAGACCCAGTACTTC. It codes for CASSAIGRIQETQYF.

The rearrangement links TRBV7-2 to TRBJ1-1; D possibly corresponds to TRBD1 (5 bases). The germline CDR1 and CDR2 sequences are SGHTA and FQGNSA. V lost 7 bases and J lost 5, with 8 bases in between. The CDR3 extends over 11 amino acids. CDR3 region: CASNRGTEAFF. The CDR3 DNA follows: TGTGCCAGCAACCGGGGGACTGAAGCTTTCTTT. Looking up the rest from reference TRBV7-2 and TRBJ1-1 gives the full variable domain: GAGVSQSPSNKVTEKGKDVELRCDPISGHTALYWYRQSLGQGLEFLIYFQGNSAPDKSGLPSDRFSAERTGGSVSTLTIQRTQQEDSAVYLCASNRGTEAFFGQGTRLTVV.

The chain uses TRBV7-2 and TRBJ1-6, with a weak D call TRBD1 (5 bases). Trimming stripped 3 bases from V and 4 bases from J, with 19 bases between. The CDR3 is 18 residues long. Germline CDR1 reads SGHTA; CDR2 reads FQGNSA. For the CDR3, the DNA is TGTGCCAGCAGCTTCCGACAGCCCTTGGTCCTTTATAATTCACCCCTCCACTTT. Amino acid sequence: CASSFRQPLVLYNSPLHF. Full variable domain (remainder filled in from reference TRBV7-2 and TRBJ1-6): GAGVSQSPSNKVTEKGKDVELRCDPISGHTALYWYRQSLGQGLEFLIYFQGNSAPDKSGLPSDRFSAERTGGSVSTLTIQRTQQEDSAVYLCASSFRQPLVLYNSPLHFGNGTRLTVT.

The table lists this clone with many counts. The rearrangement links TRBV4-2 to TRBJ2-7; the match to TRBD1 covers 7 bases. The V gene end was trimmed by 0 bases and the J gene end by 5 bases; junction bases not matched to a gene: 13. CDR1 LGHNA and CDR2 YNFKEQ come from the germline V gene. The CDR3 extends over 17 amino acids. The CDR3 sequence is CASSQELTGRGLDEQYF. The CDR3 coding sequence is TGTGCCAGCAGCCAAGAATTGACGGGCAGGGGGTTGGACGAGCAGTACTTC.

The chain carries TRBV14 and TRBJ2-7; D is unresolved. This CDR3 spans 11 amino acids. Trimming removed 1 base at V and 12 bases at J, with 10 bases between. Per the germline V gene, CDR1 is SGHDN and CDR2 is FVKESK. CDR3 loop: CASSQGPRLYF. In DNA, the CDR3 is TGTGCCAGCAGCCAAGGGCCCAGATTGTACTTC.